Below, 10 T cell receptor beta chains from the same sample are listed, as sequenced in a study of shared clonotypes between healthy human individuals. Assay used: immunoSEQ multiplex PCR; TCRdb lists only in-frame clones, some missing. The table lists nearly 1 million clones, over 60% of them singletons. The sample taken for sequencing was memory CD4+ T cells sorted from blood. As for subset: CD45RA-negative fraction. The receptors originated from a man aged 18 to 29 in good health.

This clone came up a few times. The rearrangement uses TRBV6-5 and TRBJ1-1; D is uncertain. This CDR3 has 12 amino acids. Trimming took off 4 bases at V and 4 bases at J, with 7 bases between the two ends. CDR1 and CDR2 from the germline V gene are MNHEY and SVGAGI. CDR3 in amino acids: CASSSRFTEAFF. In DNA, the CDR3 is TGTGCCAGCAGTTCGCGGTTCACTGAAGCTTTCTTT.

This chain uses TRBV6-6 with TRBJ1-4; D not certain. Per the germline V gene, CDR1 is MNHNY and CDR2 is SVGAGI (reference sequence). The CDR3 has 14 residues. Deletions cut 6 bases from V and 3 bases from J, with 11 bases between. The CDR3 spells CASSERESNEKLFF. The DNA for the CDR3 is TGTGCCAGCAGCGAAAGGGAATCTAATGAAAAACTGTTTTTT.

The chain carries TRBV2 and TRBJ2-1; TRBD1 agrees at 11 bases. The CDR3 has 14 amino acids. The germline V gene has CDR1 SNHLY and CDR2 FYNNEI. With V trimmed by 6 bases and J by 3 bases, 1 base remained unmatched. CDR3 residues: CASRGQGGYNEQFF. CDR3 in DNA: TGTGCCAGCAGGGGACAGGGGGGCTACAATGAGCAGTTCTTC. The variable domain in full, with the rest retrieved from reference TRBV2 and TRBJ2-1, is EPEVTQTPSHQVTQMGQEVILRCVPISNHLYFYWYRQILGQKVEFLVSFYNNEISEKSEIFDDQFSVERPDGSNFTLKIRSTKLEDSAMYFCASRGQGGYNEQFFGPGTRLTVL.

The chain carries TRBV28 and TRBJ2-2; unclear D gene. Germline loops: CDR1 MDHEN, CDR2 SYDVKM. CDR3 length equals 15 residues. The germline V and J ends were trimmed by 5 bases and 6 bases, with 16 bases remaining between them. CDR3 loop: CASSPNLGLAGELFF. The CDR3 DNA reads as TGTGCCAGCAGTCCAAACCTCGGCCTCGCCGGGGAGCTGTTTTTT.

The chain carries TRBV5-1 and TRBJ2-2; D gene ambiguous. The V end was cut by 3 bases, the J end by 0 bases, with 12 bases between. Germline V CDR1 and CDR2: SGHRS, YFSETQ. This CDR3 has 16 residues. CDR3 DNA: TGCGCCAGCAGCTGGATTGACCGCGCGAACACCGGGGAGCTGTTTTTT. Protein product: CASSWIDRANTGELFF.

About this clone itself: This is likely an artifact of a read error, given a far larger clone one base away. The chain recombines TRBV2 with TRBJ1-1; D is unresolved. Deletions cut 5 bases from V and 6 bases from J, with 16 bases between. Germline CDR1 and CDR2: SNHLY and FYNNEI. This CDR3 region has 14 residues. The CDR3 DNA is TGTGCCAGCAGTAACAGCCTTAGGACCGCTGAAGCTTTCTTT. Amino acids: CASSNSLRTAEAFF. Combining the CDR3 with reference TRBV2 and TRBJ1-1 gives the whole variable domain EPEVTQTPSHQVTQMGQEVILRCVPISNHLYFYWYRQILGQKVEFLVSFYNNEISEKSEIFDDQFSVERPDGSNFTLKIRSTKLEDSAMYFCASSNSLRTAEAFFGQGTRLTVV.

This sequence joins TRBV28 and TRBJ2-7; 7 bases agree with TRBD1. J was trimmed by 2 bases and V by 4 bases; bases with no gene match: 11. The CDR3 has 16 residues. The V gene's germline CDR1 is MDHEN and CDR2 SYDVKM. The CDR3 sequence: CASSSSATGFTYEQYF. The CDR3 DNA reads TGTGCCAGCAGTTCATCTGCGACAGGGTTCACCTACGAGCAGTACTTC.

This clone was counted at least ten times. The chain has TRBV5-6 and TRBJ2-1, with 7 bases fitting TRBD1. Germline CDR1 and CDR2: SGHDT and YYEEEE. CDR3 size: 16 residues. V lost 5 bases to trimming and J lost 0 bases; unmatched junction nucleotides: 8. The CDR3 loop is CASRLGQALSYNEQFF. CDR3 nucleotides: TGTGCCAGCAGGTTAGGACAGGCCCTCTCCTACAATGAGCAGTTCTTC.

This chain joins TRBV6-1 and TRBJ2-3; D is unresolved. Germline V gene sequence: CDR1 MNHNS, CDR2 SASEGT. Between the trimmed V and J ends, which lost 4 bases and 0 bases, there was a span of 11 bases. The CDR3 is 15 residues long. The CDR3 sequence: CASSVSTHSTDTQYF. CDR3 bases: TGTGCCAGCAGTGTTTCTACCCATAGCACAGATACGCAGTATTTT.

The chain employs TRBV30 and TRBJ2-7; D unresolved. The CDR3 is 12 amino acids. CDR1 and CDR2 (germline): GTSNPN, SVGIG (reference sequence). The ends were cut back, 2 bases at V and 2 bases at J, with 7 bases in the middle. The chain's CDR3 is CAWSHRPYEQYF. The CDR3 DNA sequence: TGTGCCTGGAGTCACCGACCCTACGAGCAGTACTTC.